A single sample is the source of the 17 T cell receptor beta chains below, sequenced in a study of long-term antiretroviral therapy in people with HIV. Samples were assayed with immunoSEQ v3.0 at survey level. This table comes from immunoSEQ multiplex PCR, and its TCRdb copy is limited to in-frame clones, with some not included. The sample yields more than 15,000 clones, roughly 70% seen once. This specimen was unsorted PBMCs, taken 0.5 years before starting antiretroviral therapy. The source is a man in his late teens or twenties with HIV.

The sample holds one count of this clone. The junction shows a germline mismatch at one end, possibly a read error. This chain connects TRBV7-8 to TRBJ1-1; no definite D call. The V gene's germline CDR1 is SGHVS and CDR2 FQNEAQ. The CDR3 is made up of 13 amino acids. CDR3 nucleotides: TGTGCCACCAGCCCCACGGCGGGCATGGAAGCTTTCTTT. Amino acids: CATSPTAGMEAFF.

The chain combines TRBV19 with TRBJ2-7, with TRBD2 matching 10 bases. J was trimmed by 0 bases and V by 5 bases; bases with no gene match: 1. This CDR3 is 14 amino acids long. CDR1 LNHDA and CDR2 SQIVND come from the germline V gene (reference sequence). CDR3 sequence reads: CASSASGSSYEQYF. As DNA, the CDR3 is TGTGCCAGTAGTGCTAGCGGGAGCTCCTACGAGCAGTACTTC.

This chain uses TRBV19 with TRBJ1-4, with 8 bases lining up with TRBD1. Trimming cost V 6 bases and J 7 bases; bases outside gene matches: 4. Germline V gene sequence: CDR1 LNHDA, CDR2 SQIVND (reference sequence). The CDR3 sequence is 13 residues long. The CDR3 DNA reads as TGTGCCAGTAGCGACAGGGGCGGTGAAAAACTGTTTTTT. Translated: CASSDRGGEKLFF.

DNA for the CDR3: TGCGCCAGCAGCTTGCGGCATGATGGCTACACCTTC. Amino acids: CASSLRHDGYTF. The genes are TRBV5-1 and TRBJ1-2; D gene ambiguous. Per the germline V gene, CDR1 is SGHRS and CDR2 is YFSETQ. With 1 base removed from V and 6 bases from J, the gap between germline ends came to 7 bases. The CDR3 has 12 residues.

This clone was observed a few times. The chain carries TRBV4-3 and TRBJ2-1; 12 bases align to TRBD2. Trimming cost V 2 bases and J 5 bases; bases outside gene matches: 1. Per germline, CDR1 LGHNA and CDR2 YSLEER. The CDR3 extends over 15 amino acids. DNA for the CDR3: TGCGCCAGCAGCCAAAGGACTAGCGGGGACAATGAGCAGTTCTTC. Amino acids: CASSQRTSGDNEQFF.

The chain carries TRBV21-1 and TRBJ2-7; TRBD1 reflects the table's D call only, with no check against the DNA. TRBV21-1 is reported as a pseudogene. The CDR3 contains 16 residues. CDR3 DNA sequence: TGTGCCAGCAGTCCGGACCACGGGACAGGATCCTACGAGCAGTACTTC. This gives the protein CASSPDHGTGSYEQYF.

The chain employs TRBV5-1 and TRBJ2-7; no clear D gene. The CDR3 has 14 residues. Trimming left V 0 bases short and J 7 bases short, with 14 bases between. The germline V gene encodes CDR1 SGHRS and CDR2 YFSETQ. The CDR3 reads CASSLDVYPREQYF. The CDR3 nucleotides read TGCGCCAGCAGCTTGGACGTGTATCCGCGAGAGCAGTACTTC.

CDR3 DNA sequence: TGTGCCAGCTCATTCGCGGACACCAAATTCTACGAGCAGTACTTC. The encoded protein is CASSFADTKFYEQYF. This sequence joins TRBV18 and TRBJ2-7, with D perhaps matching TRBD1 (5 bases). The CDR3 has 15 residues. Per germline, CDR1 KGHSH and CDR2 LQKENI. The V and J ends lost 5 bases and 3 bases respectively, with 17 bases between them.

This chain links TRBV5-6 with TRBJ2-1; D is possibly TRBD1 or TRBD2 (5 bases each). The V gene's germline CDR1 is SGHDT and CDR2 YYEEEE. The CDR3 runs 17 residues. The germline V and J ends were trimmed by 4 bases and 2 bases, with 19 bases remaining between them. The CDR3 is CASSRDEVIPPYNEQFF. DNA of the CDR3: TGTGCCAGCAGCCGGGACGAAGTCATCCCCCCCTACAATGAGCAGTTCTTC. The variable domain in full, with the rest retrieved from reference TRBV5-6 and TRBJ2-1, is DAGVTQSPTHLIKTRGQQVTLRCSPKSGHDTVSWYQQALGQGPQFIFQYYEEEERQRGNFPDRFSGHQFPNYSSELNVNALLLGDSALYLCASSRDEVIPPYNEQFFGPGTRLTVL.

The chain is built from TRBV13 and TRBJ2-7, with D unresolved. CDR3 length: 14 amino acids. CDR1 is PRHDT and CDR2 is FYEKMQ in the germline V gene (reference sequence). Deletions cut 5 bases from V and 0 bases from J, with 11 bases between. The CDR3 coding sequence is TGTGCCAGCAGCCCCAACCCTCTCTCCTACGAGCAGTACTTC. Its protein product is CASSPNPLSYEQYF. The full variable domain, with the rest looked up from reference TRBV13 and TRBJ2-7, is AAGVIQSPRHLIKEKRETATLKCYPIPRHDTVYWYQQGPGQDPQFLISFYEKMQSDKGSIPDRFSAQQFSDYHSELNMSSLELGDSALYFCASSPNPLSYEQYFGPGTRLTVT.

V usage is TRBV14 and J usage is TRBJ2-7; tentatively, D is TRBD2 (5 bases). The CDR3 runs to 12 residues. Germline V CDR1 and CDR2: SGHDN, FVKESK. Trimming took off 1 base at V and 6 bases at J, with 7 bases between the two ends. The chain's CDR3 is CASSQGLAEQYF. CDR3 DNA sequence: TGTGCCAGCAGCCAAGGGCTAGCCGAGCAGTACTTC.

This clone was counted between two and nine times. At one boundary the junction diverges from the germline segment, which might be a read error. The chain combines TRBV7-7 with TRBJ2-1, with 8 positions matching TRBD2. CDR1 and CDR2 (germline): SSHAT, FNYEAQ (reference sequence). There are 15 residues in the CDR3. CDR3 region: CASSRGLDSYNEQFF. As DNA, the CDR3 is TGTGCTAGCAGCCGGGGACTAGACTCCTACAATGAGCAGTTCTTC.

The CDR3 sequence: CASSVVTVNEQFF. The CDR3 coding sequence is TGTGCCAGCAGTGTGGTGACAGTCAATGAGCAGTTCTTC. The chain uses TRBV2 and TRBJ2-1; D is possibly TRBD1 (5 bases). Germline loops: CDR1 SNHLY, CDR2 FYNNEI. V was cut by 4 bases and J by 6 bases, with 10 bases left in between. This CDR3 is 13 amino acids long.

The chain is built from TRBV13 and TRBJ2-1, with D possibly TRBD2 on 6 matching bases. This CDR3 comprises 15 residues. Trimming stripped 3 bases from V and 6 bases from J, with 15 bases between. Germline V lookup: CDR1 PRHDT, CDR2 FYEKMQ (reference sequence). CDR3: CASSFMGRSGNEQFF. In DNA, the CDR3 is TGTGCCAGCAGCTTTATGGGGAGGTCGGGCAATGAGCAGTTCTTC.

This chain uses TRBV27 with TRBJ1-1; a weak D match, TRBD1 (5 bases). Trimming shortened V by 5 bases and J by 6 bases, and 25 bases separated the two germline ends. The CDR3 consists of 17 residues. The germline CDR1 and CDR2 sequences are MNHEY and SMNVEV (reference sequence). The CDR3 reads CASSRLSSGPWASEAFF. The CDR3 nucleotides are TGTGCCAGCAGTCGCTTATCGTCGGGACCCTGGGCCTCTGAAGCTTTCTTT.

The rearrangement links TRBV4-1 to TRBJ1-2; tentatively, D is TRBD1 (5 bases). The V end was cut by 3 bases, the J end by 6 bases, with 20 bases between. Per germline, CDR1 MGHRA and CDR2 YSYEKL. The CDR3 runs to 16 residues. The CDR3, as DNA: TGCGCCAGCAGCCAGCCAAGCATTCGGGGGAGTAATGGCTACACCTTC. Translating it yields CASSQPSIRGSNGYTF.

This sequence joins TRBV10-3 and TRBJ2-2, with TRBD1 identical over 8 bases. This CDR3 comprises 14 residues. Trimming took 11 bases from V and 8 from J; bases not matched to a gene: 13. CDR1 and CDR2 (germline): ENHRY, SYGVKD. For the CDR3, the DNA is TGTGCCGTCGAACCGGGACAGGTCCCTGGGGAGCTGTTTTTT. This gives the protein CAVEPGQVPGELFF.